What follows are 13 T cell receptor beta chains derived from one specimen sequenced in a study of CD8+CD57+ T cells in acquired aplastic anemia. Both TCR beta VDJ combination and CDR3 sequence profiling were carried out. Genomic DNA was the template for this profiling. TCRdb reprocessed the reads via MiXCR and lists one record per CDR3 protein. In the table there are roughly 150,000 distinct CDR3 sequences, about 45% of which are singletons. Those patients picked for sequencing had displayed CD8+CD57+ cell expansion on flow cytometry. Sequencing input: sorted CD4+, CD8+, or CD8+CD57+ T cells (not recorded which) from PBMCs. Every receptor here comes from a human donor with aplastic anemia.

V usage is TRBV19 and J usage is TRBJ1-3, with D uncertain. Germline CDR1 and CDR2: LNHDA and SQIVND (reference sequence). The CDR3 runs 12 residues. Trimming left V 5 bases short and J 6 bases short, with 8 bases between. CDR3 in DNA: TGTGCCAGTAGTCCGAGAGCAAACACCATATATTTT. Its translation: CASSPRANTIYF.

This chain uses TRBV20-1 with TRBJ2-1; 10 bases match TRBD2. The V and J ends lost 5 bases and 9 bases, in that order; junction bases with no gene match: 10. This CDR3 has 14 residues. The germline CDR1 and CDR2 sequences are DFQATT and SNEGSKA (reference sequence). Here the CDR3 reads CSALLAGPLGEQFF. In DNA form, the CDR3 reads TGCAGTGCTCTACTAGCGGGGCCTTTAGGTGAGCAGTTCTTC.

A single count supports this clonotype. The chain uses TRBV10-1 and TRBJ2-1, with 9 bases lining up with TRBD2. The CDR3 extends over 15 amino acids. The germline gives CDR1 WNHNN, CDR2 SYGVQD (reference sequence). The trim removed 0 bases at V and 5 bases at J, leaving 2 bases unmatched. The CDR3 DNA reads as TGCGCCAGCAGTGAGTCGCGGGGGGGTCACAATGAGCAGTTCTTC. This gives the protein CASSESRGGHNEQFF.

This rearrangement joins TRBV7-9 to TRBJ2-3; 9 bases fit TRBD2. Per the germline V gene, CDR1 is SEHNR and CDR2 is FQNEAQ (reference sequence). Unmatched junction bases numbered 1, after V lost 4 bases and J lost 2 bases. This CDR3 spans 14 amino acids. CDR3 in amino acids: CASSSGLATDTQYF. Written as DNA, the CDR3 is TGTGCCAGCAGCTCGGGACTAGCCACAGATACGCAGTATTTT.

The sample holds a few counts of this clonotype. The chain employs TRBV28 and TRBJ2-1; D not certain. CDR1 is MDHEN, CDR2 SYDVKM, per germline. This CDR3 has 12 residues. Trimming left V 3 bases short and J 6 bases short, with 6 bases between. CDR3 DNA sequence: TGTGCCAGCAGTTTGAATCCCAATGAGCAGTTCTTC. Protein product: CASSLNPNEQFF.

This sequence joins TRBV10-1 and TRBJ1-2; no reliable D call. Germline V gene sequence: CDR1 WNHNN, CDR2 SYGVQD (reference sequence). V was cut by 2 bases and J by 4 bases, with 8 bases left in between. The length of the CDR3 is 13 residues. CDR3 in amino acids: CASSEQAPYGYTF. The CDR3, as DNA: TGCGCCAGCAGTGAGCAGGCCCCCTATGGCTACACCTTC.

The V gene is TRBV19, the J gene TRBJ2-7; 11 positions agree with TRBD2. This CDR3 contains 13 residues. Germline V lookup: CDR1 LNHDA, CDR2 SQIVND (reference sequence). The V segment lost 7 bases and the J segment 5 bases; nucleotides outside the gene matches: 4. The CDR3 sequence is CASTRLAGNEQYV. CDR3 sequence (DNA): TGTGCCAGTACGAGACTAGCGGGGAACGAGCAGTACGTC.

The CDR3 loop is CSVGGRMNTEAFF. DNA of the CDR3: TGCAGCGTTGGGGGACGTATGAACACTGAAGCTTTCTTT. J is TRBJ1-1 and V is TRBV29-1; possibly TRBD1 for D (5 bases). The germline V gene encodes CDR1 SQVTM and CDR2 ANQGSEA. CDR3 length equals 13 residues. V was shortened by 4 bases and J by 0 bases, with 9 bases between the two germline ends.

This chain joins TRBV19 and TRBJ1-1, with no clear D. This CDR3 has 11 amino acids. V was cut by 3 bases and J by 12 bases, with 11 bases left in between. Germline V lookup: CDR1 LNHDA, CDR2 SQIVND (reference sequence). CDR3 DNA sequence: TGTGCCAGTAGTATGGGCAGAAGGACTTTCTTT. Translating gives CASSMGRRTFF.

This clonotype has ten or more counts. CDR3 sequence reads: CASSLVGLSYEQYF. DNA of the CDR3: TGCGCCAGCAGCTTGGTTGGACTAAGCTACGAGCAGTACTTC. The chain employs TRBV5-1 and TRBJ2-7; maybe TRBD2 (6 bases). V was shortened by 0 bases and J by 3 bases, with 10 bases between the two germline ends. The CDR3 extends over 14 amino acids. Looked up from germline, CDR1 is SGHRS and CDR2 is YFSETQ.

Notes on this clonotype: This may stem from a read error, because a much larger clone lies one nucleotide away. This sequence joins TRBV5-1 and TRBJ2-7; tentative D call: TRBD1 (5 bases). Trimming removed 4 bases at V and 0 bases at J, with 17 bases between. The CDR3 is 16 amino acids. Germline CDR1 is SGHRS and CDR2 is YFSETQ. CDR3 sequence reads: CASSGVSTGPSYEQYV. The DNA of the CDR3 is TGCGCCAGCAGCGGGGTATCTACAGGACCCTCCTACGAGCAGTACGTC.

This clonotype was detected ten times or more. The rearrangement joins TRBV20-1 to TRBJ2-7; D not certain. The CDR3 is made up of 13 amino acids. The germline V gene encodes CDR1 DFQATT and CDR2 SNEGSKA (reference sequence). Trimming cost V 6 bases and J 2 bases, with 14 bases left between them. The CDR3 DNA reads as TGCAGTGCCTCCTCCCACTCGGCCTACGAGCAGTACGTC. Protein sequence: CSASSHSAYEQYV.

The chain combines TRBV6-1 with TRBJ2-1, with D possibly matching TRBD2 (6 bases). Trimming cost V 5 bases and J 3 bases, with 14 bases left between them. The CDR3 covers 15 residues. Germline V gives CDR1 MNHNS, CDR2 SASEGT. The CDR3 nucleotides are TGTGCCAGCAGTCTTGTGGAGGGCAACTACAATGAGCAGTTCTTC. Translated, it gives CASSLVEGNYNEQFF.